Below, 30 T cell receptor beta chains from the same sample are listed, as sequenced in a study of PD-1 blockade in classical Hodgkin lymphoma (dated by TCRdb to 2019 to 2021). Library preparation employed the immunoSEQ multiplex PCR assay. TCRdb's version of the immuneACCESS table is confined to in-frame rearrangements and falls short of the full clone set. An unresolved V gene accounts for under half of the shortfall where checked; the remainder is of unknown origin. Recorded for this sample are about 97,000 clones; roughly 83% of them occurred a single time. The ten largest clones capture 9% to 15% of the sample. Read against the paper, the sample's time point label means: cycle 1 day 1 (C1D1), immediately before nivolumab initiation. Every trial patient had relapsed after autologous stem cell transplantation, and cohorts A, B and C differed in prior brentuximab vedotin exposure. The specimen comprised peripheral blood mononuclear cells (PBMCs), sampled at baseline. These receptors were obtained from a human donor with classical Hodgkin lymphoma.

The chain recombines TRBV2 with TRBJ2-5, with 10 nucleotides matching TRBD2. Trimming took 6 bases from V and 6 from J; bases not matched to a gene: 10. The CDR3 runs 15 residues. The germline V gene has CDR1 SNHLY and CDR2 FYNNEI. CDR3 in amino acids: CASSDEAGGPQTQYF. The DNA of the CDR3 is TGTGCCAGCAGCGATGAAGCGGGAGGGCCCCAGACCCAGTACTTC.

The CDR3, as DNA: TGTGCCAGCAGCGTATTTGTAGGGGAGCAGTTCTTC. Amino acid sequence: CASSVFVGEQFF. The gene calls are TRBV9 and TRBJ2-1; no firm D call. The CDR3 is made up of 12 amino acids. Between the trimmed V and J ends, which lost 1 base and 10 bases, there was a span of 9 bases. CDR1 is SGDLS and CDR2 is YYNGEE in the germline V gene.

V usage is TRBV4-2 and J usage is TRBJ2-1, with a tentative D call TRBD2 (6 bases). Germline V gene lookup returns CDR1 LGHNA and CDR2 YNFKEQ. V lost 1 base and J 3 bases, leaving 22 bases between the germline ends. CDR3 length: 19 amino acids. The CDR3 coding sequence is TGTGCCAGCAGCCAAGTAGCGGTAGTGGACTTCCGACTCTACAATGAGCAGTTCTTC. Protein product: CASSQVAVVDFRLYNEQFF.

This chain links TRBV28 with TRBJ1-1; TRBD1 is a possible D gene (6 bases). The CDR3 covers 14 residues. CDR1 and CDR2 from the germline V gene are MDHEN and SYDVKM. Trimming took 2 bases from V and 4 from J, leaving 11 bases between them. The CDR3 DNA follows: TGTGCCAGCAGTTTAGGGGGCTCGAGCACTGAAGCTTTCTTT. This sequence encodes CASSLGGSSTEAFF.

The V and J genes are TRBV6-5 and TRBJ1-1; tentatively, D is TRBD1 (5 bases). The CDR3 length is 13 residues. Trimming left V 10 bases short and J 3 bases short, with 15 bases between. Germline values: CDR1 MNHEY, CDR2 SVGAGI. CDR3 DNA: TGTGCCACCCTCAGGGAGGGGTACACTGAAGCTTTCTTT. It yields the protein CATLREGYTEAFF.

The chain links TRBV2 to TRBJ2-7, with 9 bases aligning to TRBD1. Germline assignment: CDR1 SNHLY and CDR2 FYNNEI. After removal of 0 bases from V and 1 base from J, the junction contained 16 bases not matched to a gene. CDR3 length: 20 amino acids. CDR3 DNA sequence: TGTGCCAGCAGTGAAGCGCTTAGGGACAGGGCACGGAGGACGTCCTACGAGCAGTACTTC. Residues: CASSEALRDRARRTSYEQYF.

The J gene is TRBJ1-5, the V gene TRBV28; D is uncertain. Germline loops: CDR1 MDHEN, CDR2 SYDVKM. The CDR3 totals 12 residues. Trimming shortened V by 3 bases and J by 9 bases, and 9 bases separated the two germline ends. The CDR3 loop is CASSFRSGPQHF. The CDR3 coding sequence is TGTGCCAGCAGTTTCCGATCCGGGCCCCAGCATTTT.

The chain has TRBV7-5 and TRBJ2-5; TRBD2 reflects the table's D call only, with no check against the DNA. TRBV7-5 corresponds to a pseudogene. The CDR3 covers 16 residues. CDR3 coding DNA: TGTGTCAGAAGCTTAGGCAGCGGGACTTCTCAAGAGACCCAGTACTTC. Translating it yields CVRSLGSGTSQETQYF.

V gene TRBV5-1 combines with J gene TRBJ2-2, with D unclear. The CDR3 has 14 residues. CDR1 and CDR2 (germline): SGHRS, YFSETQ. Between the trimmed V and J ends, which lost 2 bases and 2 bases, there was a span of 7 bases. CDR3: CASSFVLNTGELFF. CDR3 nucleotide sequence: TGCGCCAGCAGCTTTGTACTTAACACCGGGGAGCTGTTTTTT.

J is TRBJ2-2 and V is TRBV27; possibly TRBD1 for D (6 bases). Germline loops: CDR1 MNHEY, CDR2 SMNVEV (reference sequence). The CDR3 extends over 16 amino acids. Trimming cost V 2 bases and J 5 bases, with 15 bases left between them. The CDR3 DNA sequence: TGTGCCAGCAGTTTACTCCAGGGGTTATCAACCGGGGAGCTGTTTTTT. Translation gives CASSLLQGLSTGELFF.

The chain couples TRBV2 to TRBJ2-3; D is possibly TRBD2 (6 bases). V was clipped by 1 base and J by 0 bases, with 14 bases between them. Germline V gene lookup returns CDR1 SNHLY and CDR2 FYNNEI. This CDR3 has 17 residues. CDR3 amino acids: CASSEVLASLSTDTQYF. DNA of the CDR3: TGTGCCAGCAGTGAAGTGCTAGCGAGCCTAAGCACAGATACGCAGTATTTT.

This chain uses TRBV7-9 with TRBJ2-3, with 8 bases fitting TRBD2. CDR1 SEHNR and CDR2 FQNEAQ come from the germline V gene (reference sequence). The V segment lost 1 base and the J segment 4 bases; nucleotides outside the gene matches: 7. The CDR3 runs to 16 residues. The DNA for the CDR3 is TGTGCCAGCAGCTTAGGAGCGGGAGCTGGTGCAGATACGCAGTATTTT. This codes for CASSLGAGAGADTQYF.

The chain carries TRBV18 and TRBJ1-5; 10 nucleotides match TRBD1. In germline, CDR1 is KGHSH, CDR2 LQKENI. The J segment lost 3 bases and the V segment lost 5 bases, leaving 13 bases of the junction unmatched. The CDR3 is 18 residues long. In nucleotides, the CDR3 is TGTGCCAGCTCATCGGGACAGGGGCCCGATTCCTCCAATCAGCCCCAGCATTTT. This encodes CASSSGQGPDSSNQPQHF.

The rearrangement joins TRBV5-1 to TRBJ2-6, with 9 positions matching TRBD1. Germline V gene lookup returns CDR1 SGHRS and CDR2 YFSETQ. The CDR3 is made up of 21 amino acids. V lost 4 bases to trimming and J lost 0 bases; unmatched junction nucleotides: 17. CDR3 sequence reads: CASSPTGTGNAGSSGANVLTF. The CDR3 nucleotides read TGCGCCAGCAGCCCGACCGGGACAGGGAACGCCGGTAGCTCTGGGGCCAACGTCCTGACTTTC.

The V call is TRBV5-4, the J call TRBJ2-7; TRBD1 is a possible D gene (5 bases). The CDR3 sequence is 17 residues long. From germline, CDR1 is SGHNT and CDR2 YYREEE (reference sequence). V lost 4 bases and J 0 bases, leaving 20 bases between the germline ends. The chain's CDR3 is CASSAGQGRPFSYEQYF. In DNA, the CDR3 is TGTGCCAGCAGCGCCGGGCAGGGTCGTCCCTTCTCCTACGAGCAGTACTTC.

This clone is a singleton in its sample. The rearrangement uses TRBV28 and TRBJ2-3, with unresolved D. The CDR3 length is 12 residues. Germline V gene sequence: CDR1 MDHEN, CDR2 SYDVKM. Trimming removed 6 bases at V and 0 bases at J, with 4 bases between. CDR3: CASSDSTDTQYF. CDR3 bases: TGTGCCAGCAGCGACAGCACAGATACGCAGTATTTT.

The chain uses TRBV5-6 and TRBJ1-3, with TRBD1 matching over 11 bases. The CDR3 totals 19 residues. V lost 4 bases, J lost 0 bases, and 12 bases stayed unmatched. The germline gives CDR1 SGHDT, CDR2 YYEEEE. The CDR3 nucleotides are TGTGCCAGCAGCCAGTACCGGGACAGGGGGTACAGCTCTGGAAACACCATATATTTT. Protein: CASSQYRDRGYSSGNTIYF. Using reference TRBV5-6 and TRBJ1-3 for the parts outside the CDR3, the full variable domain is DAGVTQSPTHLIKTRGQQVTLRCSPKSGHDTVSWYQQALGQGPQFIFQYYEEEERQRGNFPDRFSGHQFPNYSSELNVNALLLGDSALYLCASSQYRDRGYSSGNTIYFGEGSWLTVV.

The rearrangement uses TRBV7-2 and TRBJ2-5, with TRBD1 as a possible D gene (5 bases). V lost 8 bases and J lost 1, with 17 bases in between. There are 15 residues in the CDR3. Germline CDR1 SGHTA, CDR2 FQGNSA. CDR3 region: CASAWGSQGQETQYF. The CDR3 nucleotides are TGTGCCAGCGCTTGGGGCTCGCAGGGCCAAGAGACCCAGTACTTC.

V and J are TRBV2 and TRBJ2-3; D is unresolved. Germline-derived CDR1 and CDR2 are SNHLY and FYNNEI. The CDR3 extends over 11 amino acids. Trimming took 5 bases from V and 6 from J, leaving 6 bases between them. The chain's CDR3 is CASSPYDTQYF. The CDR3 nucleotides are TGTGCCAGCAGTCCCTACGATACGCAGTATTTT.

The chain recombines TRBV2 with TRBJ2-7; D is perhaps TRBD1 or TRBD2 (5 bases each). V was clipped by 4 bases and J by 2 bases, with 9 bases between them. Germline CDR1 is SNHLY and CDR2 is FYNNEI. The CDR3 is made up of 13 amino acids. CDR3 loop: CASSVGDPYEQYF. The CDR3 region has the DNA TGTGCCAGCAGTGTCGGGGACCCCTACGAGCAGTACTTC.

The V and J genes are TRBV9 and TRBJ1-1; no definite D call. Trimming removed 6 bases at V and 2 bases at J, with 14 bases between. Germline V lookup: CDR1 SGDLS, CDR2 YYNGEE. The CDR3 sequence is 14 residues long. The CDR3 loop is CASTPGQANTEAFF. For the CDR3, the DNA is TGTGCCAGCACCCCCGGGCAGGCTAACACTGAAGCTTTCTTT.

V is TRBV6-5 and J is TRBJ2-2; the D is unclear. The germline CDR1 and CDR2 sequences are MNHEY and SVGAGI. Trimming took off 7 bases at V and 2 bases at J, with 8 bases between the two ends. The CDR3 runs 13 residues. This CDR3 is CASIRANTGELFF. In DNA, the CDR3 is TGTGCCAGCATTCGAGCTAACACCGGGGAGCTGTTTTTT.

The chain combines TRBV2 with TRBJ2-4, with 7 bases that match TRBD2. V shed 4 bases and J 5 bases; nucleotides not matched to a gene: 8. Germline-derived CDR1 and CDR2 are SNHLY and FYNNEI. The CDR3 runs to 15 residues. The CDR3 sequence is CASSVEGGGENIQYF. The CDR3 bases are TGTGCCAGCAGTGTAGAGGGCGGGGGTGAAAACATTCAGTACTTC.

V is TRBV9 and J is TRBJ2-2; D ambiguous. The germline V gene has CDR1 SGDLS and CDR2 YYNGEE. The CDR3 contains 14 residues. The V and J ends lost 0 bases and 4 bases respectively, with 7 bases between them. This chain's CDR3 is CASSVDLVTGELFF. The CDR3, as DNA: TGTGCCAGCAGCGTAGATTTGGTCACCGGGGAGCTGTTTTTT.

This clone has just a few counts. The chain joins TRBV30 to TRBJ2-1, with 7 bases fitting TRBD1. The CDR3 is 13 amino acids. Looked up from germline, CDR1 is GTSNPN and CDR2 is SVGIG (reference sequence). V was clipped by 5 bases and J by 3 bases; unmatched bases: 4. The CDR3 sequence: CAWAGTDYNEQFF. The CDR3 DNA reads TGTGCCTGGGCCGGGACAGACTACAATGAGCAGTTCTTC.

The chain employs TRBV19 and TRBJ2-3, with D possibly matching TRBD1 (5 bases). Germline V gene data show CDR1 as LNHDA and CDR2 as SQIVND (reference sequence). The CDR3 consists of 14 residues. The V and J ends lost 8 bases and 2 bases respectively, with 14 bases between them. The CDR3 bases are TGTGCCAGTGGGGCCTCTCCCCCCACAGATACGCAGTATTTT. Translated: CASGASPPTDTQYF.

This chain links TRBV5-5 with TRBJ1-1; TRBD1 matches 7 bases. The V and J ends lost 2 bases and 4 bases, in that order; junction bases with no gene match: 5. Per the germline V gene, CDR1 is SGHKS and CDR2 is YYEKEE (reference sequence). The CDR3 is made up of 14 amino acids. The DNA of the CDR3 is TGTGCCAGCAGCTTAGGACAGGTCTTCACTGAAGCTTTCTTT. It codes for CASSLGQVFTEAFF.

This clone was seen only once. The CDR3 region has the DNA TGTGCCAGCAGCGTAGGGGTAGGGACTGAAGCTTTCTTT. The encoded protein is CASSVGVGTEAFF. The rearrangement joins TRBV9 to TRBJ1-1; no reliable D call. V lost 0 bases and J lost 5, with 8 bases in between. The CDR3 has 13 amino acids. Germline lookup yields CDR1 SGDLS and CDR2 YYNGEE.

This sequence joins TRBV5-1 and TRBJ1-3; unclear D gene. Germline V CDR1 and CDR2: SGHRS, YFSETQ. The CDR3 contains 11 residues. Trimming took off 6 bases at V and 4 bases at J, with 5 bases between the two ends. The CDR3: CASMEGNTIYF. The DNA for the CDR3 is TGCGCCAGCATGGAGGGAAACACCATATATTTT.

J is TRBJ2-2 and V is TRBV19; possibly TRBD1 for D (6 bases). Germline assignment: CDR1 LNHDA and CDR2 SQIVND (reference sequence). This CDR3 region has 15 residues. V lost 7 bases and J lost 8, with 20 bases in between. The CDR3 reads CASTTRTVPSGELFF. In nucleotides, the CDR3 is TGTGCCAGTACAACGCGGACAGTGCCTTCGGGGGAGCTGTTTTTT.